The clone carrying this T cell receptor beta chain was found a few times. This specimen belongs to a study of T cells after yellow fever vaccination. Trimming stripped 0 bases from V and 8 bases from J, with 16 bases between. Germline V gene lookup returns CDR1 DFQATT and CDR2 SNEGSKA (reference sequence). This CDR3 spans 15 amino acids. In making TCR cDNA, 5'RACE template switching added a universal primer site and UMIs to it. Via MiXCR, TCRdb re-called the 5' RACE reads, giving one row per CDR3 protein. The sample shows roughly 240,000 distinct CDR3 sequences, over 6.5% of them seen only once. The sequence derives from a man aged 25 to 45 who received the YFV17D yellow fever vaccine. J is TRBJ1-4 and V is TRBV20-1; the D is unclear. The sample in question was CD4+ T cells sorted from PBMCs, obtained on the day of the yellow fever booster vaccination. The CDR3 DNA is TGCAGTGCTAGAGATGATGGCCACGGACTCGAAAAACTGTTTTTT. This gives the protein CSARDDGHGLEKLFF.